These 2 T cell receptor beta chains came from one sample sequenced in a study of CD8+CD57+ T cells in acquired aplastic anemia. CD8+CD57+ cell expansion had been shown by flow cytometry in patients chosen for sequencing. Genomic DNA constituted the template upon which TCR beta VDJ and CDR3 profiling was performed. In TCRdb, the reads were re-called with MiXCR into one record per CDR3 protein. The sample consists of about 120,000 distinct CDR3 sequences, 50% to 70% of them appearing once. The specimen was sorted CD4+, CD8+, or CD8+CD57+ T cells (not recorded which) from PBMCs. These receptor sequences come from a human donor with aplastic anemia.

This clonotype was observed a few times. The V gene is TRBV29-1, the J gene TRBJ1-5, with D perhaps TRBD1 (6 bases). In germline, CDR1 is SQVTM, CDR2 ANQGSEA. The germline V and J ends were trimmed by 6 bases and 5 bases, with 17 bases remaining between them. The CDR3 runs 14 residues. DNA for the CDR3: TGCAGCGTCCAGGACAAAGGGGGGGATCAGCCCCAGCATTTT. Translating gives CSVQDKGGDQPQHF.

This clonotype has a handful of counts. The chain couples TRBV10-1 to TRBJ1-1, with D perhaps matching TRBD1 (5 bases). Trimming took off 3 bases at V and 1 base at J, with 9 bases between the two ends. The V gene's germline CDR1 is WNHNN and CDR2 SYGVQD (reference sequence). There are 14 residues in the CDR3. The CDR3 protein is CASSESDRNTEAFF. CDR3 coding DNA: TGCGCCAGCAGTGAATCCGACAGGAACACTGAAGCTTTCTTT.